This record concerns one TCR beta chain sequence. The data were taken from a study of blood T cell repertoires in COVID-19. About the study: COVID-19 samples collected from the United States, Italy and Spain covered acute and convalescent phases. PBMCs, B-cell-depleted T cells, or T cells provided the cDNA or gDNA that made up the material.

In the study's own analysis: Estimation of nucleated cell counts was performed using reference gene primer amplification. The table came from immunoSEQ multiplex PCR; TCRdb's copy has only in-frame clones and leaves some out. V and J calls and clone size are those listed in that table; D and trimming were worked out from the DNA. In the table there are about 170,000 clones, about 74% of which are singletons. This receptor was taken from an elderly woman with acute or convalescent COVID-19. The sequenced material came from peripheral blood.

CDR3 DNA: TGTGCCAGCAGCTCTGGGACAGCTCCGAACACCGGGGAGCTGTTTTTT. Amino acid sequence: CASSSGTAPNTGELFF. This chain uses TRBV28 with TRBJ2-2, with TRBD1 matching over 7 bases. Germline V gene lookup returns CDR1 MDHEN and CDR2 SYDVKM. The CDR3 spans 16 residues. With 6 bases clipped from V and 0 bases from J, the junction kept 7 bases outside the gene matches.